The 21 T cell receptor beta chains below all came from one sample that was sequenced in a study of blood T cell repertoires in COVID-19. Measured with immunoSEQ multiplex PCR; TCRdb has only the in-frame clones, and not every one. The sample holds around 140,000 clones; over 80% are singletons and the top ten take 2% to 3%. The source material was peripheral blood. All receptors come from a man aged 45-60 years with active COVID-19.

The rearrangement uses TRBV6-6 and TRBJ1-2; a possible D gene is TRBD1 (5 bases). This CDR3 is built from 14 residues. CDR1 is MNHNY, CDR2 SVGAGI, per germline (reference sequence). Trimming cost V 0 bases and J 5 bases, with 10 bases left between them. This CDR3 reads CASSYSDKPYGYTF. In DNA, the CDR3 is TGTGCCAGCAGTTACTCGGACAAGCCGTATGGCTACACCTTC.

The rearrangement joins TRBV12-3 or TRBV12-4 to TRBJ2-7, with D unresolved. The CDR3 is 12 residues long. The V end was cut by 6 bases, the J end by 6 bases, with 12 bases between. This chain's CDR3 is CASSRFGGEQYF. The CDR3, as DNA: TGTGCCAGCAGCCGATTCGGCGGCGAGCAGTACTTC.

The chain carries TRBV19 and TRBJ2-3; 10 bases line up with TRBD1. This CDR3 has 15 residues. Germline loops: CDR1 LNHDA, CDR2 SQIVND (reference sequence). Trimming removed 5 bases from V and 7 bases from J; junction bases left unmatched: 9. The CDR3 DNA sequence: TGTGCCAGTAGTCTCCGGGGACAGGGGACCAATACGCAGTATTTT. This translates into CASSLRGQGTNTQYF.

In this sample, this clone turned up a few times. The J gene is TRBJ1-5, the V gene TRBV2; tentatively, D is TRBD1 (6 bases). This CDR3 region has 14 residues. Trimming left V 6 bases short and J 0 bases short, with 9 bases between. Germline V gives CDR1 SNHLY, CDR2 FYNNEI. DNA of the CDR3: TGTGCCAGCAGCCTGGGACATAGCAATCAGCCCCAGCATTTT. This encodes CASSLGHSNQPQHF.

The chain is built from TRBV18 and TRBJ2-3; 7 positions match TRBD1. V shed 0 bases and J 2 bases; nucleotides not matched to a gene: 2. Germline V gene data show CDR1 as KGHSH and CDR2 as LQKENI. CDR3 length: 15 amino acids. The CDR3 DNA reads TGTGCCAGCTCACCACCGGACAGGACCACAGATACGCAGTATTTT. Amino acid sequence: CASSPPDRTTDTQYF. The full variable domain, its missing parts supplied by reference TRBV18 and TRBJ2-3, is NAGVMQNPRHLVRRRGQEARLRCSPMKGHSHVYWYRQLPEEGLKFMVYLQKENIIDESGMPKERFSAEFPKEGPSILRIQQVVRGDSAAYFCASSPPDRTTDTQYFGPGTRLTVL.

The gene calls are TRBV19 and TRBJ2-3; TRBD2 matches 8 bases. This CDR3 spans 15 amino acids. The germline V gene encodes CDR1 LNHDA and CDR2 SQIVND (reference sequence). V lost 6 bases to trimming and J lost 5 bases; unmatched junction nucleotides: 10. CDR3 coding DNA: TGTGCCAGTAGCCTCCCGGGGGGGGCCATAGATACGCAGTATTTT. This codes for CASSLPGGAIDTQYF.

The chain combines TRBV7-2 with TRBJ2-2; D remains unclear. V lost 6 bases to trimming and J lost 5 bases, with 10 bases between them. In germline, CDR1 is SGHTA, CDR2 FQGNSA. This CDR3 spans 13 amino acids. The CDR3 is CASRVTGTGELFF. The CDR3 DNA is TGTGCCAGCAGGGTGACTGGTACCGGGGAGCTGTTTTTT.

The rearrangement links TRBV2 to TRBJ2-3; D possibly corresponds to TRBD2 (6 bases). V was shortened by 4 bases and J by 1 base, with 12 bases between the two germline ends. The CDR3 is 15 residues long. Germline loops: CDR1 SNHLY, CDR2 FYNNEI. As DNA, the CDR3 is TGTGCCAGCAGTGGGAGACTAGGGGGCACAGATACGCAGTATTTT. Its protein product is CASSGRLGGTDTQYF.

The chain links TRBV6-5 to TRBJ2-3; 8 bases map to TRBD2. V shed 6 bases and J 2 bases; nucleotides not matched to a gene: 4. CDR3 length equals 14 residues. In germline, CDR1 is MNHEY, CDR2 SVGAGI. CDR3 DNA sequence: TGTGCCAGCAGGCTTAGCGGGAACACAGATACGCAGTATTTT. This translates into CASRLSGNTDTQYF.

The chain employs TRBV5-1 and TRBJ2-2; D is possibly TRBD1 (6 bases). This CDR3 comprises 15 residues. Germline CDR1 reads SGHRS; CDR2 reads YFSETQ. V was trimmed by 9 bases and J by 0 bases, leaving 15 bases between them. CDR3 bases: TGCGCCACCTATTCCGGGACAACGAACACCGGGGAGCTGTTTTTT. Protein: CATYSGTTNTGELFF.

The V and J genes are TRBV4-2 and TRBJ2-2, with TRBD1 matching 12 bases. Germline trimming cut 4 bases from V and 1 base from J; bases unmatched to any gene: 7. Germline loops: CDR1 LGHNA, CDR2 YNFKEQ. The CDR3 runs to 18 residues. The CDR3 DNA follows: TGTGCCAGCAGCCGAGGGGACAGGGGGCTTGGGAACACCGGGGAGCTGTTTTTT. Residues: CASSRGDRGLGNTGELFF.

This clone was seen just once. The gene calls are TRBV6-2 or TRBV6-3 and TRBJ2-1; 11 bases match TRBD2. V shed 1 base, J shed 7 bases, and the junction held 9 bases outside the gene matches. Germline CDR1 and CDR2: MNHEY and SVGEGT. The CDR3 loop spans 17 amino acids. The CDR3 nucleotides read TGTGCCAGCAGTTACTTAGCGGGGGGGCCGGGCCGGAATGAGCAGTTCTTC. Translated: CASSYLAGGPGRNEQFF.

The CDR3 region has the DNA TGTGCCAGCAGTTACTCGGGGCCCCCGACACCCGGGGAGCTGTTTTTT. Translating it yields CASSYSGPPTPGELFF. The chain carries TRBV6-2 or TRBV6-3 and TRBJ2-2; D possibly corresponds to TRBD1 (5 bases). Trimming pared 0 bases from V and 6 bases from J, leaving 14 bases between. The length of the CDR3 is 16 residues. CDR1 is MNHEY and CDR2 is SVGEGT in the germline V gene.

This chain connects TRBV28 to TRBJ2-7, with 9 bases that match TRBD1. Trimming removed 5 bases from V and 7 bases from J; junction bases left unmatched: 12. CDR3 length: 15 residues. CDR1 and CDR2 (germline): MDHEN, SYDVKM. The CDR3 protein is CASSPSGQGRKEQYF. As DNA, the CDR3 is TGTGCCAGCAGTCCCTCGGGACAGGGACGAAAAGAGCAGTACTTC.

The V gene is TRBV5-1, the J gene TRBJ2-7; possibly TRBD2 for D (5 bases). V was shortened by 1 base and J by 2 bases, with 10 bases between the two germline ends. Germline CDR1 is SGHRS and CDR2 is YFSETQ. The CDR3 loop spans 14 amino acids. The CDR3 region is CASSLISGPYEQYF. CDR3 DNA sequence: TGCGCCAGCAGCTTGATAAGCGGCCCCTACGAGCAGTACTTC.

CDR3 sequence: CASSQGLRGQGETQYF. For the CDR3, the DNA is TGTGCCAGCAGCCAAGGCCTCAGGGGGCAGGGGGAGACCCAGTACTTC. The rearrangement uses TRBV4-2 and TRBJ2-5; 8 bases map to TRBD1. CDR1 is LGHNA and CDR2 is YNFKEQ in the germline V gene. The CDR3 has 16 amino acids. Trimming took 1 base from V and 5 from J; bases not matched to a gene: 9.

The rearrangement joins TRBV7-8 to TRBJ2-7, with 12 bases aligning to TRBD1. Germline trimming cut 5 bases from V and 7 bases from J; bases unmatched to any gene: 9. The CDR3 consists of 15 residues. Germline V gives CDR1 SGHVS, CDR2 FQNEAQ. The CDR3 loop reads CASSLPGQGAGEQYF. The CDR3 DNA follows: TGTGCCAGCAGCCTACCGGGACAGGGGGCAGGGGAGCAGTACTTC.

V gene TRBV7-8 combines with J gene TRBJ1-5, with TRBD1 matching over 11 bases. V was pared by 3 bases and J by 7 bases, with 5 bases of the junction left unmatched. CDR3 length: 15 residues. Germline CDR1 reads SGHVS; CDR2 reads FQNEAQ. The CDR3 DNA follows: TGTGCCAGCAGCTTGGACAGGGGGCAGCGGCAGCCCCAGCATTTT. This translates into CASSLDRGQRQPQHF.

This clone has only a few counts. Different DNA sequences within this sample yield the same CDR3. This sequence joins TRBV7-9 and TRBJ2-5; 7 nucleotides agree with TRBD2. The CDR3 extends over 14 amino acids. The germline CDR1 and CDR2 sequences are SEHNR and FQNEAQ (reference sequence). The V segment lost 0 bases and the J segment 2 bases; nucleotides outside the gene matches: 0. The CDR3 sequence: CASSLAGGQETQYF. The CDR3 coding sequence is TGTGCCAGCAGCTTAGCGGGGGGGCAAGAGACCCAGTACTTC.

This clone was found a few times. The rearrangement joins TRBV6-1 to TRBJ1-5, with D possibly matching TRBD1 (5 bases). The CDR3 is 15 amino acids. Germline V CDR1 and CDR2: MNHNS, SASEGT. Trimming shortened V by 0 bases and J by 2 bases, and 8 bases separated the two germline ends. CDR3 sequence reads: CASSEAWGGNQPQHF. The CDR3 DNA reads as TGTGCCAGCAGTGAAGCATGGGGGGGCAATCAGCCCCAGCATTTT.

The chain uses TRBV14 and TRBJ2-3; perhaps TRBD2 as D (6 bases). The CDR3 is made up of 15 amino acids. Looked up from germline, CDR1 is SGHDN and CDR2 is FVKESK. Trimming removed 4 bases at V and 0 bases at J, with 11 bases between. The CDR3 reads CASSRGRGSTDTQYF. CDR3 sequence (DNA): TGTGCCAGCAGCCGTGGGCGGGGCAGCACAGATACGCAGTATTTT.